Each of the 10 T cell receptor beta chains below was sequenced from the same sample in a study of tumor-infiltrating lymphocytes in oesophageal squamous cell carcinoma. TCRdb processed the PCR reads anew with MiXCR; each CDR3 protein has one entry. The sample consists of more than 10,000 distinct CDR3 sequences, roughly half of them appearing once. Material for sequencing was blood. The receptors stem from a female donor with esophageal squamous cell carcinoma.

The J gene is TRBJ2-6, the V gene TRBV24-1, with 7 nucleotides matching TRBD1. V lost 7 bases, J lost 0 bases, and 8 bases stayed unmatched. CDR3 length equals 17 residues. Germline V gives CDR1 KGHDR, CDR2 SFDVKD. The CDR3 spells CATSRPAGGSGANVLTF. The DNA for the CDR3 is TGTGCCACCAGCAGGCCGGCAGGGGGCTCTGGGGCCAACGTCCTGACTTTC.

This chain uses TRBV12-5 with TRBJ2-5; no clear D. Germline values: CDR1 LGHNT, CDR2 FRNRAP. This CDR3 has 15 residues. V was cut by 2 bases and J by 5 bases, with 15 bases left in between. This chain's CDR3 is CASGLPTEPGETQYF. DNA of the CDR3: TGTGCTAGTGGTTTGCCCACAGAGCCTGGGGAGACCCAGTACTTC.

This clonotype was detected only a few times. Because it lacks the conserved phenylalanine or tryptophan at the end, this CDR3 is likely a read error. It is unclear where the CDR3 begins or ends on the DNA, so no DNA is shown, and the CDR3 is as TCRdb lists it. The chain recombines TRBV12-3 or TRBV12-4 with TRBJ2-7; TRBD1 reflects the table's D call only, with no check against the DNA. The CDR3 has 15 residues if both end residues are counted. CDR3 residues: CASRLGQGDGYTFGS.

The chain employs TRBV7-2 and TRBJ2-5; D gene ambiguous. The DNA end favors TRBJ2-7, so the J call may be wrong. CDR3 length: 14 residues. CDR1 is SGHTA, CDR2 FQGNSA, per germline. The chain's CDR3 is CASSVLVGSYEQYF. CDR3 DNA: TGTGCCAGCAGCGTCCTAGTGGGGTCCTACGAGCAGTACTTC.

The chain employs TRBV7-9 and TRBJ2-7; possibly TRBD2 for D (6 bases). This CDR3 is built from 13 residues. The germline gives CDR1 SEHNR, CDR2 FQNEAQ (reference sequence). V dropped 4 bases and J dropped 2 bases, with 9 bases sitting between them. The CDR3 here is CASSSLATYEQYF. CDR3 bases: TGTGCCAGCAGCTCCCTAGCGACCTACGAGCAGTACTTC.

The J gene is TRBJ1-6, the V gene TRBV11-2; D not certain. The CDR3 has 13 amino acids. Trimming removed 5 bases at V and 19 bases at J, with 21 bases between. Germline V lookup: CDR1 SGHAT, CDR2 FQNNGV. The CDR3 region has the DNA TGTGCCAGCAGCGCCGGACTACCTCACGAGCAGCACTTT. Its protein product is CASSAGLPHEQHF.

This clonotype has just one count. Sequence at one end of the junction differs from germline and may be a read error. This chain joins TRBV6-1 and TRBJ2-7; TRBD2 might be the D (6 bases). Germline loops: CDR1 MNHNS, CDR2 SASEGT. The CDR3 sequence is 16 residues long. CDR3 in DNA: TGTGCCAGCAGTTCCGCAGGTTTCAGCGCGGGGTCACCCCTCCACTTC. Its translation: CASSSAGFSAGSPLHF.

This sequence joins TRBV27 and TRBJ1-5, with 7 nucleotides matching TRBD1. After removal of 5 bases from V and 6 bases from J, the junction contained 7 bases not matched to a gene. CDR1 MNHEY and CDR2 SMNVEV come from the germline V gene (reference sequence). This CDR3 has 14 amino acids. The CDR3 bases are TGTGCCAGCAGTGCAGGACAGGTCGGTCAGCCCCAGCATTTT. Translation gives CASSAGQVGQPQHF.

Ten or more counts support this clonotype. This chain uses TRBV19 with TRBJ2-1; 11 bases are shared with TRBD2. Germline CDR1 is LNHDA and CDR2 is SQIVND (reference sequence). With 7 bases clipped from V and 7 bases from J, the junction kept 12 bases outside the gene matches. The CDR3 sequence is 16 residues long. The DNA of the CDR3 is TGTGCCAGTAAGGCCCTTAGGCCTAGCGGGAGGAATGAGCAGTTCTTC. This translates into CASKALRPSGRNEQFF. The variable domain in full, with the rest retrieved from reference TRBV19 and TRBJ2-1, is DGGITQSPKYLFRKEGQNVTLSCEQNLNHDAMYWYRQDPGQGLRLIYYSQIVNDFQKGDIAEGYSVSREKKESFPLTVTSAQKNPTAFYLCASKALRPSGRNEQFFGPGTRLTVL.

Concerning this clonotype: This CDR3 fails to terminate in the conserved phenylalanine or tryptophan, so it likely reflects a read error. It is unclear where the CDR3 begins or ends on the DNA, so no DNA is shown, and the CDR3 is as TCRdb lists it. CDR3 in amino acids: CASSSLQGYNEQFFGA. The V call is TRBV7-4, the J call TRBJ2-1; the DNA was not used to check the table's D call, TRBD1. CDR1 and CDR2 (germline): SGHVT, SQSDAQ. The CDR3 has 16 amino acids, counting both end residues.